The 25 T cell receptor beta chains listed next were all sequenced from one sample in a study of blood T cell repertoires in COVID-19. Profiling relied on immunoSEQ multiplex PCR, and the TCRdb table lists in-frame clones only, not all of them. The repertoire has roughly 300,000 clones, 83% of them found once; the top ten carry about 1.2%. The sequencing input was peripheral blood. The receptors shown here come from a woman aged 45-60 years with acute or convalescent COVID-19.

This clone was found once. CDR3 bases: TGTGCCAGCAAAGAGGACAGGGGCCCCTACTATGGCTACACCTTC. Protein: CASKEDRGPYYGYTF. V is TRBV6-5 and J is TRBJ1-2; 9 bases are shared with TRBD1. The CDR3 spans 15 residues. V dropped 7 bases and J dropped 3; count of bases not matched to a gene: 9. CDR1 and CDR2 from the germline V gene are MNHEY and SVGAGI.

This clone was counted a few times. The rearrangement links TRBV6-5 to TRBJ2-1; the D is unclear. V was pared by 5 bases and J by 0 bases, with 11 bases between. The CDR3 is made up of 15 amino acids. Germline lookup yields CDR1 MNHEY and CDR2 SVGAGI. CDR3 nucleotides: TGTGCCAGCAGTCCCCAGGATAGCTCCTACAATGAGCAGTTCTTC. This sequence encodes CASSPQDSSYNEQFF.

The CDR3 coding sequence is TGTGCCAGCTCACCAGGGGACAGACCCTACGAGCAGTACGTC. Encoded protein: CASSPGDRPYEQYV. The chain joins TRBV18 to TRBJ2-7; 7 bases align to TRBD1. This CDR3 contains 14 residues. Germline V gives CDR1 KGHSH, CDR2 LQKENI. V lost 2 bases to trimming and J lost 2 bases; unmatched junction nucleotides: 3.

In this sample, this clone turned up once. CDR3 DNA: TGCGCCAGCAGCTTAACAGGGGGCATCACTGAAGCTTTCTTT. Translated: CASSLTGGITEAFF. The V gene is TRBV5-1, the J gene TRBJ1-1, with TRBD1 matching over 9 bases. The trim removed 2 bases at V and 4 bases at J, leaving 3 bases unmatched. The CDR3 loop spans 14 amino acids. Germline V gene data show CDR1 as SGHRS and CDR2 as YFSETQ.

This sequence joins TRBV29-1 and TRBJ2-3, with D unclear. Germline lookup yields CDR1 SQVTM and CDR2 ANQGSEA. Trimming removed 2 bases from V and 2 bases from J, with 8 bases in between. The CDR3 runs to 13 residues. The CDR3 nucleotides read TGCAGCGTTGAAAACCGGTACACAGATACGCAGTATTTT. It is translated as CSVENRYTDTQYF.

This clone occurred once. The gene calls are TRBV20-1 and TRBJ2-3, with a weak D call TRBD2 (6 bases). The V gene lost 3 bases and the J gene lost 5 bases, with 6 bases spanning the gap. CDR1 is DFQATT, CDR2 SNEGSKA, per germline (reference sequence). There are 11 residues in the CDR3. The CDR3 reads CSASGRDTQYF. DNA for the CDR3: TGCAGTGCTAGCGGGAGAGATACGCAGTATTTT.

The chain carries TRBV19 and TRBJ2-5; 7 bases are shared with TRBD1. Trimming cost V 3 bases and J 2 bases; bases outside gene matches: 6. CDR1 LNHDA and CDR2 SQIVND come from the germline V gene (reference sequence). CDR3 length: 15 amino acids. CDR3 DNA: TGTGCCAGTAGTATTCGAACAGGGGAACAAGAGACCCAGTACTTC. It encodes CASSIRTGEQETQYF.

The CDR3 spells CASSEWGSGSGEQYF. Written as DNA, the CDR3 is TGTGCCAGCAGTGAATGGGGTAGCGGGAGTGGGGAGCAGTACTTC. J is TRBJ2-7 and V is TRBV6-1; 9 bases are a match to TRBD2. This CDR3 comprises 15 residues. Germline lookup yields CDR1 MNHNS and CDR2 SASEGT. V lost 2 bases to trimming and J lost 7 bases; unmatched junction nucleotides: 9.

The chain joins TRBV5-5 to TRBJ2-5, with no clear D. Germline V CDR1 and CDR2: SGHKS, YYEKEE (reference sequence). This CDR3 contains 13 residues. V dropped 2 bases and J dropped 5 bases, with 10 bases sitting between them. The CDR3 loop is CASSFSGLETQYF. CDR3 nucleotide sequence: TGTGCCAGCAGCTTTAGTGGGCTCGAGACCCAGTACTTC. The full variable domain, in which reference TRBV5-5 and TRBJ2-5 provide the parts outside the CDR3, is DAGVTQSPTHLIKTRGQQVTLRCSPISGHKSVSWYQQVLGQGPQFIFQYYEKEERGRGNFPDRFSARQFPNYSSELNVNALLLGDSALYLCASSFSGLETQYFGPGTRLLVL.

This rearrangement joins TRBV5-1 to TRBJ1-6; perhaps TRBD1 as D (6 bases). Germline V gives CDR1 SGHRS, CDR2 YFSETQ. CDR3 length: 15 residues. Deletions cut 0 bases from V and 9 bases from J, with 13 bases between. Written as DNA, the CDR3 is TGCGCCAGCAGCTTGGCGGCAGGGGAGGGTTCACCCCTCCACTTT. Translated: CASSLAAGEGSPLHF.

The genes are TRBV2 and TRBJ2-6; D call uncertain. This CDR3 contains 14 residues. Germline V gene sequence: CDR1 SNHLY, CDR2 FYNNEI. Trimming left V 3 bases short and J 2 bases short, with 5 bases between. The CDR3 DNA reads TGTGCCAGCAGTGACAGGCCTGGGGCCAACGTCCTGACTTTC. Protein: CASSDRPGANVLTF.

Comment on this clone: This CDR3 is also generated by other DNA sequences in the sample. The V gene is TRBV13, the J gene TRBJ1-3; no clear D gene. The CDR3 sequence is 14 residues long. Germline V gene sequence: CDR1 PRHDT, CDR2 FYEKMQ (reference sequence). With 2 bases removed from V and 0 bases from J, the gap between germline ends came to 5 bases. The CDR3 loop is CASSLTSSGNTIYF. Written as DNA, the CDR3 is TGTGCCAGCAGCTTAACGAGCTCTGGAAACACCATATATTTT.

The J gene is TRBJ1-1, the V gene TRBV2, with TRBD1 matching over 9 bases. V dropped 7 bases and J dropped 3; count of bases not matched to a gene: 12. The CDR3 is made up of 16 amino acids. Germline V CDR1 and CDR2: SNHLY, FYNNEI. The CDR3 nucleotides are TGTGCCAGCAAGGAGGGACAGGGCGGGCGGTACACTGAAGCTTTCTTT. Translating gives CASKEGQGGRYTEAFF.

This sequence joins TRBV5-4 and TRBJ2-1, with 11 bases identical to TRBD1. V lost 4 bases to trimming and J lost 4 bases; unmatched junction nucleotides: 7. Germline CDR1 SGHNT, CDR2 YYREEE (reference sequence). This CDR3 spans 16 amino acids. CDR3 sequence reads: CASSQRTGGSYNEQFF. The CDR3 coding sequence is TGTGCCAGCAGCCAGCGGACAGGGGGCAGTTACAATGAGCAGTTCTTC.

The CDR3 sequence is CASSVEEEMNTEAFF. In nucleotides, the CDR3 is TGTGCCAGCAGCGTAGAAGAGGAGATGAACACTGAAGCTTTCTTT. The genes are TRBV9 and TRBJ1-1, with D unclear. Germline V gene data show CDR1 as SGDLS and CDR2 as YYNGEE. V shed 0 bases and J shed 0 bases, with 9 bases lying between them. The CDR3 is 15 residues long.

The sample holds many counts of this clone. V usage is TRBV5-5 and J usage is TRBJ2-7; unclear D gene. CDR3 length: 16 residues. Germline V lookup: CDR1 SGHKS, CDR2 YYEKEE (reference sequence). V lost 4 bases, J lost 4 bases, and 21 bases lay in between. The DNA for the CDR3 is TGTGCCAGCAGCACGGCCGTGACTTATTTGCGGTACGAGCAGTACTTC. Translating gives CASSTAVTYLRYEQYF. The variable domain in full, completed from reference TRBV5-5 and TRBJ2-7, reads DAGVTQSPTHLIKTRGQQVTLRCSPISGHKSVSWYQQVLGQGPQFIFQYYEKEERGRGNFPDRFSARQFPNYSSELNVNALLLGDSALYLCASSTAVTYLRYEQYFGPGTRLTVT.

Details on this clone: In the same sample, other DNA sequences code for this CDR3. As DNA, the CDR3 is TGTGCCACCAGTGACCGGGGGAGCAATCAGCCCCAGCATTTT. Translating gives CATSDRGSNQPQHF. The rearrangement links TRBV24-1 to TRBJ1-5, with a possible D match to TRBD1 (5 bases). Germline CDR1 KGHDR, CDR2 SFDVKD. Trimming shortened V by 4 bases and J by 1 base, and 7 bases separated the two germline ends. This CDR3 has 14 residues.

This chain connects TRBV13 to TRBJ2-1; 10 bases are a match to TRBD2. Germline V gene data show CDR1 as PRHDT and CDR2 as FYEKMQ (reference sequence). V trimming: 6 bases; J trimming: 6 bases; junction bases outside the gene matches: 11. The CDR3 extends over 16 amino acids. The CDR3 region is CASSHLAGGSVNEQFF. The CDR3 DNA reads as TGTGCCAGCAGTCACTTAGCGGGAGGATCCGTCAATGAGCAGTTCTTC. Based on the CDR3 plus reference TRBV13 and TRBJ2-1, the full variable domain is AAGVIQSPRHLIKEKRETATLKCYPIPRHDTVYWYQQGPGQDPQFLISFYEKMQSDKGSIPDRFSAQQFSDYHSELNMSSLELGDSALYFCASSHLAGGSVNEQFFGPGTRLTVL.

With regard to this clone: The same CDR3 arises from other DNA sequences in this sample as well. The CDR3 loop reads CATSDPGSNQPQHF. As DNA, the CDR3 is TGTGCCACCAGTGATCCGGGTAGCAATCAGCCCCAGCATTTT. The rearrangement links TRBV24-1 to TRBJ1-5; D remains ambiguous. V was clipped by 3 bases and J by 0 bases, with 5 bases between them. The germline CDR1 and CDR2 sequences are KGHDR and SFDVKD. CDR3 length: 14 residues.

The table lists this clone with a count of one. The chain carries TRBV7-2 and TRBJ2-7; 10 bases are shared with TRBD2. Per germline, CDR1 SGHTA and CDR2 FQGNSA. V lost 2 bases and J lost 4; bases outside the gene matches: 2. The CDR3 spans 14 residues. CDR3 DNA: TGTGCCAGCAGCTTAAGGACTAGCGGATACGAGCAGTACTTC. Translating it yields CASSLRTSGYEQYF.

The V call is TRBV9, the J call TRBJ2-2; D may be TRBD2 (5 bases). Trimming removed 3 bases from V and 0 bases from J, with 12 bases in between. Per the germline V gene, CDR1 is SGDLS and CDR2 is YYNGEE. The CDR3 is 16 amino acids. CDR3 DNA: TGTGCCAGCAGCGCACATGGAGGATCGAACACCGGGGAGCTGTTTTTT. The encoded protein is CASSAHGGSNTGELFF.

CDR3 nucleotides: TGTGCCAGCAGCCCTAACAGGGGACGCTACAATGAGCAGTTCTTC. Translating gives CASSPNRGRYNEQFF. The chain is built from TRBV7-2 and TRBJ2-1; 7 nucleotides match TRBD1. Germline V CDR1 and CDR2: SGHTA, FQGNSA. The ends lost 5 bases at V and 3 bases at J; junction bases unmatched: 7. The CDR3 loop spans 15 amino acids.

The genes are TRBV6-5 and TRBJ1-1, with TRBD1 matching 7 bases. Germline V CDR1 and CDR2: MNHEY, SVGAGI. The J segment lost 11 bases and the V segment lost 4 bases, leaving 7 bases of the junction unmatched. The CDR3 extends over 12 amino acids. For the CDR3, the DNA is TGTGCCAGCAGTTTCAACCCACAGGGGGCTTTCTTT. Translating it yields CASSFNPQGAFF.

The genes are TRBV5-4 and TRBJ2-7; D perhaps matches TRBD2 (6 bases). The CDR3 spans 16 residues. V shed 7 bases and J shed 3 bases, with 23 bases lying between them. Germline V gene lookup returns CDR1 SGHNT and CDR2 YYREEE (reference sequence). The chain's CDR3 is CASGPQGAGIYYEQYV. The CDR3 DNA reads TGTGCCAGCGGACCTCAAGGCGCGGGGATCTACTACGAGCAGTACGTC.

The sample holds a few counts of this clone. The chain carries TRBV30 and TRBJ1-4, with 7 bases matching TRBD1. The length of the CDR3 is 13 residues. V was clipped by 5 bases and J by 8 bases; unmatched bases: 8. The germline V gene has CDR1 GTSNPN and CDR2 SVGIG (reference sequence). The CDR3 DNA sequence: TGTGCCTGGGATAGGGACAGAGGCGAAAAACTGTTTTTT. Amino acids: CAWDRDRGEKLFF.